This entry concerns a single TCR beta chain. This record comes from a study of blood T cell repertoires in COVID-19. Study-wide context: COVID-19 samples, acute and convalescent, were from the United States, Italy and Spain. T cells, B-cell-depleted T cells, or PBMCs provided the cDNA or gDNA that served as material.

Only in-frame clones appear in the TCRdb table, and some are missing; sequencing was by immunoSEQ multiplex PCR. This table holds about 150,000 clones, roughly 88% found once. The CDR3 spans 13 residues. Looked up from germline, CDR1 is SGHTA and CDR2 is FQGNSA. V was clipped by 3 bases and J by 5 bases; unmatched bases: 0. This sequence joins TRBV7-2 and TRBJ1-5, with TRBD1 matching 8 bases. Sample: peripheral blood. The TCR comes from a man in his sixties with COVID-19, enrolled during active disease. CDR3: CASSLTGDQPQHF. DNA of the CDR3: TGTGCCAGCAGCTTGACAGGGGATCAGCCCCAGCATTTT. The whole variable domain, remainder taken from reference TRBV7-2 and TRBJ1-5, is GAGVSQSPSNKVTEKGKDVELRCDPISGHTALYWYRQSLGQGLEFLIYFQGNSAPDKSGLPSDRFSAERTGGSVSTLTIQRTQQEDSAVYLCASSLTGDQPQHFGDGTRLSIL.